The next 5 T cell receptor beta chains were all read from a single sample in a study of cytomegalovirus exposure and HLA in healthy donors. Researchers ran the PCR with 60 Vbeta and 13 Jbeta primers. Sequenced by immunoSEQ multiplex PCR; TCRdb stores in-frame clones only, minus some. This table holds 200,000 to 250,000 clones, over 65% found once. The source material was PBMCs. The source is a woman aged 55 to 70 in good health and CMV-seropositive.

The chain joins TRBV5-1 to TRBJ2-7, with a tentative D call TRBD1 (6 bases). V was shortened by 0 bases and J by 5 bases, with 9 bases between the two germline ends. From germline, CDR1 is SGHRS and CDR2 YFSETQ. The CDR3 has 13 amino acids. The CDR3: CASSLGDNNEQYF. The CDR3 nucleotides are TGCGCCAGCAGCTTGGGGGACAATAACGAGCAGTACTTC.

This chain joins TRBV29-1 and TRBJ2-5; TRBD2 agrees at 13 bases. The CDR3 extends over 15 amino acids. J was trimmed by 5 bases and V by 4 bases; bases with no gene match: 7. CDR1 and CDR2 from the germline V gene are SQVTM and ANQGSEA. As DNA, the CDR3 is TGCAGCGTTGGGACTAGCGGGGGCCCGGGGGAGACCCAGTACTTC. As protein: CSVGTSGGPGETQYF. The full variable domain, with the rest looked up from reference TRBV29-1 and TRBJ2-5, is SAVISQKPSRDICQRGTSLTIQCQVDSQVTMMFWYRQQPGQSLTLIATANQGSEATYESGFVIDKFPISRPNLTFSTLTVSNMSPEDSSIYLCSVGTSGGPGETQYFGPGTRLLVL.

J is TRBJ1-5 and V is TRBV27, with TRBD1 matching 9 bases. J lost 5 bases, V lost 3 bases, and 5 bases had no gene match. This CDR3 has 15 residues. Germline CDR1 reads MNHEY; CDR2 reads SMNVEV (reference sequence). The CDR3 bases are TGTGCCAGCAGTTTGGTAACAGGGGGCCATCAGCCCCAGCATTTT. Protein sequence: CASSLVTGGHQPQHF.

The rearrangement joins TRBV29-1 to TRBJ2-1; TRBD2 is a possible D gene (6 bases). V was trimmed by 7 bases and J by 4 bases, leaving 11 bases between them. CDR1 is SQVTM and CDR2 is ANQGSEA in the germline V gene. The CDR3 has 12 residues. CDR3 DNA sequence: TGCAGCGGGGGGGAGCGGTACAATGAGCAGTTCTTC. It is translated as CSGGERYNEQFF.

V gene TRBV29-1 combines with J gene TRBJ2-7, with D possibly being TRBD1 (6 bases). The CDR3 length is 13 residues. Germline CDR1 reads SQVTM; CDR2 reads ANQGSEA. V dropped 4 bases and J dropped 3 bases, with 13 bases sitting between them. CDR3 nucleotides: TGCAGCGTTGGTAGGGACAATTTCTACGAGCAGTACTTC. Amino acids: CSVGRDNFYEQYF.